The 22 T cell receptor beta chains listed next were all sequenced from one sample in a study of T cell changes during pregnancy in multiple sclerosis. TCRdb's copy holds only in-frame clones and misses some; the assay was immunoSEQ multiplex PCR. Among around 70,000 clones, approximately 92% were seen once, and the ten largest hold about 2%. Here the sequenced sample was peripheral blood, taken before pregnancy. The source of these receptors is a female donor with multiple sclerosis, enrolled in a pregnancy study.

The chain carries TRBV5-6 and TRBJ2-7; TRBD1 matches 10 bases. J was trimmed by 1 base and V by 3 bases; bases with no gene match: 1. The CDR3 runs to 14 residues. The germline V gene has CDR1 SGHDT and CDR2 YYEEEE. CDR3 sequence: CASSWGQGSYEQYF. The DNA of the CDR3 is TGTGCCAGCAGCTGGGGACAGGGGTCCTACGAGCAGTACTTC.

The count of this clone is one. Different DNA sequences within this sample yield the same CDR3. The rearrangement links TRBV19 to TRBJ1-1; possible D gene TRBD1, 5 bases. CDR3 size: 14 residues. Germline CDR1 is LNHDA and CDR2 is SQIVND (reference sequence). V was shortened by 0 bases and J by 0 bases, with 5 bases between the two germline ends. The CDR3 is CASSIEGVNTEAFF. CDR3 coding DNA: TGTGCCAGTAGTATAGAAGGGGTGAACACTGAAGCTTTCTTT. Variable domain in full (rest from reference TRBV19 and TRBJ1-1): DGGITQSPKYLFRKEGQNVTLSCEQNLNHDAMYWYRQDPGQGLRLIYYSQIVNDFQKGDIAEGYSVSREKKESFPLTVTSAQKNPTAFYLCASSIEGVNTEAFFGQGTRLTVV.

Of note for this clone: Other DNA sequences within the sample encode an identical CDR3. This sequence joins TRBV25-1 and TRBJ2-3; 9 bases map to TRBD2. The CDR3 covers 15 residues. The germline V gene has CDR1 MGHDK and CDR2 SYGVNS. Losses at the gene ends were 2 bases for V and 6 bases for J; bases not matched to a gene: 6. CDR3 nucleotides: TGTGCCAGCAGTGAACCGCAGGGACTAGCTGATACGCAGTATTTT. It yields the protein CASSEPQGLADTQYF.

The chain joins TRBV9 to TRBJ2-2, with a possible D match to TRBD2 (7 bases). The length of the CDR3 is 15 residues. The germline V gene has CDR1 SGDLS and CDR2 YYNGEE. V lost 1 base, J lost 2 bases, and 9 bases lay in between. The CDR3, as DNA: TGTGCCAGCAGCGTAAGGGGGGGTAACACCGGGGAGCTGTTTTTT. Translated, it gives CASSVRGGNTGELFF.

The CDR3: CASGLKRGTYEQYF. The CDR3 bases are TGTGCTAGTGGTTTGAAGCGGGGGACCTACGAGCAGTACTTC. The chain recombines TRBV12-5 with TRBJ2-7, with 8 positions matching TRBD2. This CDR3 region has 14 residues. CDR1 is LGHNT and CDR2 is FRNRAP in the germline V gene. V was clipped by 2 bases and J by 2 bases; unmatched bases: 2. Based on the CDR3 plus reference TRBV12-5 and TRBJ2-7, the full variable domain is DARVTQTPRHKVTEMGQEVTMRCQPILGHNTVFWYRQTMMQGLELLAYFRNRAPLDDSGMPKDRFSAEMPDATLATLKIQPSEPRDSAVYFCASGLKRGTYEQYFGPGTRLTVT.

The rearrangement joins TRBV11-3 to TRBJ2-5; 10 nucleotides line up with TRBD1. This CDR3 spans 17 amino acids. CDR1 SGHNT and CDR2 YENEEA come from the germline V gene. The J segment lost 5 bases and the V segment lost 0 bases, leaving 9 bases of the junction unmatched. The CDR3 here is CASSLDLRRTGGETQYF. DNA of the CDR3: TGTGCCAGCAGCTTAGATCTGAGAAGGACAGGGGGGGAGACCCAGTACTTC.

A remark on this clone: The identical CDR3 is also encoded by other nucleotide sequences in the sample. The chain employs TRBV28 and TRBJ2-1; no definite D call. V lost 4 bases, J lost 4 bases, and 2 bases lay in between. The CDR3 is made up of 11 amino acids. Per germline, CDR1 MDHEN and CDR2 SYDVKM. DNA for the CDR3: TGTGCCAGCAGTTCTTACAATGAGCAGTTCTTC. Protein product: CASSSYNEQFF.

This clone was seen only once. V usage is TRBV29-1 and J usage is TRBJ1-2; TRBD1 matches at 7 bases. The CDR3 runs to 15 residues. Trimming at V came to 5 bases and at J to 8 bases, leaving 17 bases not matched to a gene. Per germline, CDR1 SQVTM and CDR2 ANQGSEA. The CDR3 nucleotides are TGCAGCGTTTGTTGGGACAGTAGCCCGTCGCGGGGCTACACCTTC. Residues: CSVCWDSSPSRGYTF.

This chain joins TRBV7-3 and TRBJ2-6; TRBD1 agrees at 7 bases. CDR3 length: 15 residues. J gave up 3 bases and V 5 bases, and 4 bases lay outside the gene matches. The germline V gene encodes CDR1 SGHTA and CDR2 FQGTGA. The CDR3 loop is CASSPDRVGANVLTF. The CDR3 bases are TGTGCCAGCAGCCCCGACAGGGTTGGGGCCAACGTCCTGACTTTC.

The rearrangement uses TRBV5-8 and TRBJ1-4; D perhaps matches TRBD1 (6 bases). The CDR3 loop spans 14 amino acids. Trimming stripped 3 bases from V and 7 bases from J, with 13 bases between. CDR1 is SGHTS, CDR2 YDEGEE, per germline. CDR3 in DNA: TGTGCCAGCAGCTCCCCGGGGGGGGCTGAAAAACTGTTTTTT. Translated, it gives CASSSPGGAEKLFF.

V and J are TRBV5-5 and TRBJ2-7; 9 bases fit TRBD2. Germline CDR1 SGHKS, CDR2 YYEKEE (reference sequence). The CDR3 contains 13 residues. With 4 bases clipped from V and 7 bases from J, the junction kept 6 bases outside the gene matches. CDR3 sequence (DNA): TGTGCCAGCAGCATAGCGGGAGAACGTGAGCAGTACTTC. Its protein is CASSIAGEREQYF.

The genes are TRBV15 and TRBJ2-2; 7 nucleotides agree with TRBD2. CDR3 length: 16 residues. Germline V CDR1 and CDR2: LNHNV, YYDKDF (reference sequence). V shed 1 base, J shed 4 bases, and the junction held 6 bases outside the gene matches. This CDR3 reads CATSRAAGVGTGELFF. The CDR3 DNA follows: TGTGCCACCAGCAGAGCGGCGGGAGTAGGCACCGGGGAGCTGTTTTTT. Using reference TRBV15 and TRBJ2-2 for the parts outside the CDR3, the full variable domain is DAMVIQNPRYQVTQFGKPVTLSCSQTLNHNVMYWYQQKSSQAPKLLFHYYDKDFNNEADTPDNFQSRRPNTSFCFLDIRSPGLGDTAMYLCATSRAAGVGTGELFFGEGSRLTVL.

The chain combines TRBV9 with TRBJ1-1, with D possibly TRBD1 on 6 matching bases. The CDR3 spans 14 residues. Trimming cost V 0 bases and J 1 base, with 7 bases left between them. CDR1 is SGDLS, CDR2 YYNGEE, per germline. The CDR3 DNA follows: TGTGCCAGCAGCGTAGCGACAGGGAACACTGAAGCTTTCTTT. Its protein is CASSVATGNTEAFF. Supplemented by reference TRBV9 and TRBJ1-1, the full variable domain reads DSGVTQTPKHLITATGQRVTLRCSPRSGDLSVYWYQQSLDQGLQFLIQYYNGEERAKGNILERFSAQQFPDLHSELNLSSLELGDSALYFCASSVATGNTEAFFGQGTRLTVV.

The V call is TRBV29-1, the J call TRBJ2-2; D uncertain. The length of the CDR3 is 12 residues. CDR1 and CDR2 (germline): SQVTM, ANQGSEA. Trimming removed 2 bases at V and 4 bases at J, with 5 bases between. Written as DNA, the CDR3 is TGCAGCGTTGAATACAGCACCGGGGAGCTGTTTTTT. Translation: CSVEYSTGELFF.

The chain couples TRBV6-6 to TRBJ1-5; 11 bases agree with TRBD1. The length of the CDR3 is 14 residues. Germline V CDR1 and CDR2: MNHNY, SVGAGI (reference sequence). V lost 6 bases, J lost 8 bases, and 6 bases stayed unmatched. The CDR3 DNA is TGTGCCAGCAGCTTGGACAGGGGGCTTGAGCCCCAGCATTTT. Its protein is CASSLDRGLEPQHF.

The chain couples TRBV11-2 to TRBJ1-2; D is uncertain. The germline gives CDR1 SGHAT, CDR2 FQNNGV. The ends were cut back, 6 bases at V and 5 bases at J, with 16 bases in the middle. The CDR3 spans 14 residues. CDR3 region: CASRYDEGVYGYTF. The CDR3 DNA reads TGTGCCAGCAGATACGACGAGGGAGTATATGGCTACACCTTC.

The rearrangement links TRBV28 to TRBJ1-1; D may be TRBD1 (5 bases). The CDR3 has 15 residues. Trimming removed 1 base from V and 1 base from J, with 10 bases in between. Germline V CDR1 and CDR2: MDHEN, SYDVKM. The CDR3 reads CASSLFREANTEAFF. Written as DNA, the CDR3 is TGTGCCAGCAGTTTATTCAGGGAGGCGAACACTGAAGCTTTCTTT.

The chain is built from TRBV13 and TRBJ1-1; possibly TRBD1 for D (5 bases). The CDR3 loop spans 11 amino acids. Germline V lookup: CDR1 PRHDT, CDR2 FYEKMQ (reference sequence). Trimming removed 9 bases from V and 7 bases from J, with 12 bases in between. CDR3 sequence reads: CASAGQGEAFF. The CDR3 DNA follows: TGTGCCAGTGCGGGGCAGGGTGAAGCTTTCTTT.

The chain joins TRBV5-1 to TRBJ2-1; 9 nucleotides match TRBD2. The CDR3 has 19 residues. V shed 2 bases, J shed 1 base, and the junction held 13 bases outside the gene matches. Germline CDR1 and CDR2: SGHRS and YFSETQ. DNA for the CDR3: TGCGCCAGCAGCTTAAGTGCAGGCGGTAGCGGGAGTTCCTACAATGAGCAGTTCTTC. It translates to CASSLSAGGSGSSYNEQFF.

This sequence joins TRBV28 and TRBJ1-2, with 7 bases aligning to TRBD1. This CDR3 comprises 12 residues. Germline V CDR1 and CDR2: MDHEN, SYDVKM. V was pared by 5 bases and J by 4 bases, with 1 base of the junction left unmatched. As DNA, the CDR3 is TGTGCCAGCAGTCGGACAGGCTATGGCTACACCTTC. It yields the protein CASSRTGYGYTF.

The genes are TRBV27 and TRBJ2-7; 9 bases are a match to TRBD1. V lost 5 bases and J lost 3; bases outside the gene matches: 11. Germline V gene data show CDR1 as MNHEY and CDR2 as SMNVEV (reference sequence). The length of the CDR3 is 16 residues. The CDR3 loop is CASSPLSGQGVYEQYF. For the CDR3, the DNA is TGTGCCAGCAGTCCGCTATCGGGACAGGGAGTCTACGAGCAGTACTTC.

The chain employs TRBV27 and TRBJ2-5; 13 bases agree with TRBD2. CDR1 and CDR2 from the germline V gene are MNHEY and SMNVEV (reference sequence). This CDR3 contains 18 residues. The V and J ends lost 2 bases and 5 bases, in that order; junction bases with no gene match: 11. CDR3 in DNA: TGTGCCAGCAGTTTAACCCCTGGACTAGCGGGAGTTGGGGAGACCCAGTACTTC. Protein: CASSLTPGLAGVGETQYF.